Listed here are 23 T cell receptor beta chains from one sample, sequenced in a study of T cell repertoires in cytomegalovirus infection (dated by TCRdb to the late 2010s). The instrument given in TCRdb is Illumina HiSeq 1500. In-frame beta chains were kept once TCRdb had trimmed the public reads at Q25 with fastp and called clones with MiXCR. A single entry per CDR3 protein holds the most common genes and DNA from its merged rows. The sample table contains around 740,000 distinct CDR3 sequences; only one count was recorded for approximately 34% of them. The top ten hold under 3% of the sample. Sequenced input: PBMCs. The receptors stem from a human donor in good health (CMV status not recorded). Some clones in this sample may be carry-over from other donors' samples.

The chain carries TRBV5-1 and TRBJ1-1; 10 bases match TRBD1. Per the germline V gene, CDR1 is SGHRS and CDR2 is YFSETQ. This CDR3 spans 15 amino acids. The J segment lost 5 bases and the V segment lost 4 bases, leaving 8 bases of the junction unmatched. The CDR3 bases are TGCGCCAGCAGCCCGGACAGGGGGGGGTGGACTGAAGCTTTCTTT. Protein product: CASSPDRGGWTEAFF.

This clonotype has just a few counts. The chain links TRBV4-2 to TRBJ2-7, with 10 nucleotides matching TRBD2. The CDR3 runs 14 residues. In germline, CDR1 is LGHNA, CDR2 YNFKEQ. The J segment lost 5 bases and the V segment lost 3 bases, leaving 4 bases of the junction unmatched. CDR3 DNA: TGTGCCAGCAGCCAGAGCGGGGGGGGTAACGAGCAGTACTTC. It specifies CASSQSGGGNEQYF.

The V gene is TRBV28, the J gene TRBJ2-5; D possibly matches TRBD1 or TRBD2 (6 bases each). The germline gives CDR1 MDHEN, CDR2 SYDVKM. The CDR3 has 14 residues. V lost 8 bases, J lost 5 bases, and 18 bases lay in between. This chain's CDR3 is CASGPPGAGETQYF. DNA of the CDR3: TGTGCCAGCGGCCCACCAGGGGCGGGGGAGACCCAGTACTTC.

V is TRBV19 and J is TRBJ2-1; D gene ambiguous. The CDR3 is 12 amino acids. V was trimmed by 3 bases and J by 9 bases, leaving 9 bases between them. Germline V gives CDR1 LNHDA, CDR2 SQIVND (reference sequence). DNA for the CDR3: TGTGCCAGTAGTATCGGAAGGACTGAGCAGTTCTTC. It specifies CASSIGRTEQFF. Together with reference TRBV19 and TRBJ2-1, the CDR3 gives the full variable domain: DGGITQSPKYLFRKEGQNVTLSCEQNLNHDAMYWYRQDPGQGLRLIYYSQIVNDFQKGDIAEGYSVSREKKESFPLTVTSAQKNPTAFYLCASSIGRTEQFFGPGTRLTVL.

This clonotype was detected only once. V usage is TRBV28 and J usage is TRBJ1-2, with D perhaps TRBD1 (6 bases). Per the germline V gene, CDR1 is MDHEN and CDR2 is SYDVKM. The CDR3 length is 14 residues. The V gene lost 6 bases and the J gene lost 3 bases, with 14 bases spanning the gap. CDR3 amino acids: CASRSQGTDYGYTF. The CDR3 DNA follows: TGTGCCAGCAGAAGTCAGGGGACCGACTATGGCTACACCTTC.

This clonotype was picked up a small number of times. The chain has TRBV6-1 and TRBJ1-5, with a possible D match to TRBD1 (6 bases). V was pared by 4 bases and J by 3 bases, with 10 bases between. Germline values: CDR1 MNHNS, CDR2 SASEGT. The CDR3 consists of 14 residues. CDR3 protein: CASSAGHLNQPQHF. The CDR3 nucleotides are TGTGCCAGCAGTGCGGGACACCTCAATCAGCCCCAGCATTTT.

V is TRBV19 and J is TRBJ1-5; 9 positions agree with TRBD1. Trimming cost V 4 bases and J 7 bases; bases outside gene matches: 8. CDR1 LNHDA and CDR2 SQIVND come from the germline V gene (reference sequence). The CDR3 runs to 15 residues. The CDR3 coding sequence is TGTGCCAGTAGTAGGGGACAGGGTTCGGTCCAGCCCCAGCATTTT. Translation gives CASSRGQGSVQPQHF.

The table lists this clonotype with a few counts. The CDR3 region has the DNA TGTGCCAGTAGTTCGACAGCGATGAGCTCCTACAATGAGCAGTTCTTC. Protein sequence: CASSSTAMSSYNEQFF. This chain uses TRBV19 with TRBJ2-1; possible D gene TRBD1, 5 bases. The CDR3 loop spans 16 amino acids. Germline CDR1 is LNHDA and CDR2 is SQIVND (reference sequence). Trimming removed 5 bases from V and 0 bases from J, with 14 bases in between.

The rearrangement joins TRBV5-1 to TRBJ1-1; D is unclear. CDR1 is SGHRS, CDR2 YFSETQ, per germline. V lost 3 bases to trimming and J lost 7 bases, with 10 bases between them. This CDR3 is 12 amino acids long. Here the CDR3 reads CASSSIKNEAFF. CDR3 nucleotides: TGCGCCAGCAGCTCAATCAAAAATGAAGCTTTCTTT. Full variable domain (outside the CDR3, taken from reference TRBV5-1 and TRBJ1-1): KAGVTQTPRYLIKTRGQQVTLSCSPISGHRSVSWYQQTPGQGLQFLFEYFSETQRNKGNFPGRFSGRQFSNSRSEMNVSTLELGDSALYLCASSSIKNEAFFGQGTRLTVV.

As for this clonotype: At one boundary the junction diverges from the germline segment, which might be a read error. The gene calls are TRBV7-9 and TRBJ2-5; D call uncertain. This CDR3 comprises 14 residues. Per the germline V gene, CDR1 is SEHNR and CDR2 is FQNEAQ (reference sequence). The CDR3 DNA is TGTGCCAGCAGCTTAGATGGTTTAAAGGAGACCAAGTACTTC. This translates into CASSLDGLKETKYF.

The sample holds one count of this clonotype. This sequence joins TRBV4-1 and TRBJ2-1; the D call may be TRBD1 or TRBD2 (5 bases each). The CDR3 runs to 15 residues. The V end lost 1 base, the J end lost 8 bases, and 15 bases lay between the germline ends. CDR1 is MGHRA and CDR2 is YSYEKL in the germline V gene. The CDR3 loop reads CASSQVQGGSDEQFF. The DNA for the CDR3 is TGCGCCAGCAGCCAAGTTCAGGGTGGGAGCGATGAGCAGTTCTTC.

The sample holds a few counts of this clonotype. CDR3: CASSPGRGDEQYF. CDR3 DNA sequence: TGTGCCAGCAGCCCAGGGAGGGGGGACGAGCAGTACTTC. The V gene is TRBV25-1, the J gene TRBJ2-7; perhaps TRBD2 as D (7 bases). Germline assignment: CDR1 MGHDK and CDR2 SYGVNS. The CDR3 covers 13 residues. V lost 6 bases and J 5 bases, leaving 14 bases between the germline ends.

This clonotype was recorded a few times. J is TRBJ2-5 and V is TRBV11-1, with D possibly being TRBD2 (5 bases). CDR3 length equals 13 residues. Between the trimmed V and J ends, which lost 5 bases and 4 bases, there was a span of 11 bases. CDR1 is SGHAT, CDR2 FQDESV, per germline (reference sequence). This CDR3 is CASSTTRRETQYF. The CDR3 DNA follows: TGTGCCAGCAGCACCACTAGAAGAGAGACCCAGTACTTC.

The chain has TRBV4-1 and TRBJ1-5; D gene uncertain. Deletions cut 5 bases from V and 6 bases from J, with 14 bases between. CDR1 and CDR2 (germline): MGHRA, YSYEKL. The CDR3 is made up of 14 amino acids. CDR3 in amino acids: CASSAMGGSQPQHF. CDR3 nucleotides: TGCGCCAGCAGCGCTATGGGAGGCTCTCAGCCCCAGCATTTT.

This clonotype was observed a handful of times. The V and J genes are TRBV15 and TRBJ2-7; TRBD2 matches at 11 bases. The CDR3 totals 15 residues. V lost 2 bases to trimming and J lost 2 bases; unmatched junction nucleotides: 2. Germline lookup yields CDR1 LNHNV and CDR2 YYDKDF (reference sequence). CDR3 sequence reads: CATSRRLAGTYEQYF. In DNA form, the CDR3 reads TGTGCCACCAGCAGACGACTAGCGGGAACCTACGAGCAGTACTTC.

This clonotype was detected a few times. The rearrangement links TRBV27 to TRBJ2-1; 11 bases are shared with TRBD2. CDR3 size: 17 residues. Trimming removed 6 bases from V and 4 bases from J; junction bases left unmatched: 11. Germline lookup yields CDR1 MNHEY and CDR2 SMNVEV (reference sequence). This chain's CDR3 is CASRGTSGFRQYNEQFF. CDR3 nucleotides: TGTGCCAGCAGGGGGACTAGCGGTTTCCGCCAATACAATGAGCAGTTCTTC.

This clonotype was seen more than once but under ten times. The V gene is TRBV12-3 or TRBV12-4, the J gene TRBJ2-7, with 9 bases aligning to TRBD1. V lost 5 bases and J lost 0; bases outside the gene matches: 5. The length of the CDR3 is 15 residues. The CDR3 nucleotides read TGTGCCAGCAGTCGACAGGGGGGAAGCTCCTACGAGCAGTACTTC. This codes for CASSRQGGSSYEQYF.

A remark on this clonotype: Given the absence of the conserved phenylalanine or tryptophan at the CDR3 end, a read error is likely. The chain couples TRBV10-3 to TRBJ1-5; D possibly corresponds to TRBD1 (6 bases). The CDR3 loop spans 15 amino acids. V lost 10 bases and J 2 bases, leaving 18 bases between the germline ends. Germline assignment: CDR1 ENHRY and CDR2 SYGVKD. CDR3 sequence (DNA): TGTGCCACAAGTGAAGGGGGGATGGGCAATCAGCCCCAGCATTTG. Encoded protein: CATSEGGMGNQPQHL.

CDR3 sequence reads: CASSLAGQGPGYTF. The CDR3 DNA follows: TGTGCCAGCAGCTTGGCCGGACAGGGGCCTGGCTACACCTTC. The rearrangement links TRBV5-6 to TRBJ1-2, with 9 bases identical to TRBD1. The CDR3 runs to 14 residues. Germline values: CDR1 SGHDT, CDR2 YYEEEE. After removal of 0 bases from V and 7 bases from J, the junction contained 4 bases not matched to a gene.

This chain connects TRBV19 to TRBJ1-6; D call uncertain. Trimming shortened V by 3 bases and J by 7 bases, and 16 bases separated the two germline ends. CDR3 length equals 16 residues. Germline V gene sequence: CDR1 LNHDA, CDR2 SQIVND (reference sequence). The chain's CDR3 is CASSMTWAGGNSPLHF. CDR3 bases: TGTGCCAGTAGTATGACGTGGGCAGGCGGCAATTCACCCCTCCACTTT.

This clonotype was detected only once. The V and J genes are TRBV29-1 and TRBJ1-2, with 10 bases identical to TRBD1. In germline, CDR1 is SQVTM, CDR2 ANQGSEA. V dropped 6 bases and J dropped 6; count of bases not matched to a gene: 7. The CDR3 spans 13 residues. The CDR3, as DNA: TGCAGCGTATGGGACAGGGGTGTAGATGGCTACACCTTC. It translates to CSVWDRGVDGYTF.

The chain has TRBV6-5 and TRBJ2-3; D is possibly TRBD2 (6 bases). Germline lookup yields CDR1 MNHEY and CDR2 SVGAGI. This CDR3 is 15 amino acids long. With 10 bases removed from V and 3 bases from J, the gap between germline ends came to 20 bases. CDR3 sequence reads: CATLESGVGTDTQYF. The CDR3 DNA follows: TGTGCCACCCTGGAGTCGGGAGTAGGGACAGATACGCAGTATTTT.

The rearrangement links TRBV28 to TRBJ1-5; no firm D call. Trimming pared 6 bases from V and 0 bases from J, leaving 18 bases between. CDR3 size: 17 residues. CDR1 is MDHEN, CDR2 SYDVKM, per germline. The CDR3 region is CASSYTAGRGSNQPQHF. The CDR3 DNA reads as TGTGCCAGCAGCTATACGGCAGGACGGGGTAGCAATCAGCCCCAGCATTTT.